The T cell receptor (beta chain) described here comes from a study of OX40 agonist ivuxolimab in advanced cancers. Study results and limitations: Low levels of normalized T-cell clonal expansion also appeared in some nonresponders. Antigen specificity of clonally expanded peripheral T cells was not established.

Data came from immunoSEQ multiplex PCR; TCRdb stores just in-frame clones and leaves some out. The table has under 200,000 clones, 90% to 95% seen once. Comment on this clone: Its antigen remains unknown.

CDR3 length: 9 amino acids. Germline-derived CDR1 and CDR2 are SNHLY and FYNNEI. V shed 5 bases and J shed 7 bases, with 2 bases lying between them. The chain combines TRBV2 with TRBJ1-1, with no clear D. The receptor was isolated from an adult with an advanced solid tumor such as melanoma, head and neck, liver or kidney cancer. Source: CD4+ or CD8+ T cells sorted from blood, taken in a trial of the OX40 agonist ivuxolimab. CDR3 coding DNA: TGTGCCAGCAGTCGTGAAGCTTTCTTT. Protein product: CASSREAFF. The complete variable domain, with remaining parts taken from reference TRBV2 and TRBJ1-1, reads EPEVTQTPSHQVTQMGQEVILRCVPISNHLYFYWYRQILGQKVEFLVSFYNNEISEKSEIFDDQFSVERPDGSNFTLKIRSTKLEDSAMYFCASSREAFFGQGTRLTVV.